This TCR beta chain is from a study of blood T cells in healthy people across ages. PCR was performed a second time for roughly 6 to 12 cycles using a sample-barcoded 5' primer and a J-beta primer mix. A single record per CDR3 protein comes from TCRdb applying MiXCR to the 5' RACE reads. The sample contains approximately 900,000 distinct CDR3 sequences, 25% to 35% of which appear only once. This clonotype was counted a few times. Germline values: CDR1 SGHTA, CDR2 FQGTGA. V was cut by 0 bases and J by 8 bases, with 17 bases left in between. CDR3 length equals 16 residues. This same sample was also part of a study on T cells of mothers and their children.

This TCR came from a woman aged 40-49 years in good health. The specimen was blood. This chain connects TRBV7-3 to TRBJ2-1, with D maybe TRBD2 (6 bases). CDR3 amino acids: CASSLTPGLANHEQFF. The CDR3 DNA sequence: TGTGCCAGCAGCTTAACCCCGGGGCTAGCGAACCATGAGCAGTTCTTC. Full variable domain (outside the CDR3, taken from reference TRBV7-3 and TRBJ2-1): GAGVSQTPSNKVTEKGKYVELRCDPISGHTALYWYRQSLGQGPEFLIYFQGTGAADDSGLPNDRFFAVRPEGSVSTLKIQRTERGDSAVYLCASSLTPGLANHEQFFGPGTRLTVL.